What follows describes a single T cell receptor beta chain. Original data processing: The authors estimated nucleated cell counts from reference gene primer amplification. Profiled with immunoSEQ multiplex PCR; TCRdb holds only in-frame clones, not every one. V and J calls and clone size are those listed in that table; D and trimming were worked out from the DNA. Among 150,000 to 200,000 clones, less than 90% were seen once, and the ten largest hold 3.5% to 4.5%. This record comes from a study of blood T cell repertoires in COVID-19. Germline CDR1 and CDR2: SEHNR and FQNEAQ (reference sequence). V lost 5 bases and J 0 bases, leaving 16 bases between the germline ends. The CDR3 loop spans 16 amino acids.

The clonotype originates from a woman in her seventies with acute or convalescent COVID-19. The specimen sequenced was peripheral blood. V usage is TRBV7-9 and J usage is TRBJ2-5, with D possibly matching TRBD1 (6 bases). CDR3: CASSQASQGNQETQYF. DNA of the CDR3: TGTGCCAGCAGCCAGGCGTCCCAGGGGAACCAAGAGACCCAGTACTTC.